Each of the 18 T cell receptor beta chains below was sequenced from the same sample in a study of cytomegalovirus exposure and HLA in healthy donors. Vbeta (60) and Jbeta (13) primers were used in the PCR. Assay: immunoSEQ multiplex PCR; the TCRdb copy retains only in-frame clones and omits some. There are more than 150,000 clones in the sample; around 85% occur only once, and approximately 8.5% lies in the top ten. Sequenced material: PBMCs. The receptors stem from a man between 18 and 35 years old in good health and CMV-seropositive.

With respect to this clone: Sequence at one end of the junction differs from germline and may be a read error. V is TRBV19 and J is TRBJ1-1; D is uncertain. This CDR3 is built from 13 residues. Looked up from germline, CDR1 is LNHDA and CDR2 is SQIVND (reference sequence). This chain's CDR3 is CASKQSSNTEAFF. The DNA for the CDR3 is TGTGCTAGTAAACAGTCCTCGAACACTGAAGCTTTCTTT.

The chain combines TRBV4-1 with TRBJ2-3; tentative D call: TRBD2 (6 bases). Germline V gene lookup returns CDR1 MGHRA and CDR2 YSYEKL. Trimming cost V 3 bases and J 0 bases, with 19 bases left between them. CDR3 length: 18 amino acids. The CDR3 reads CASSHGDFSSSSTDTQYF. The CDR3, as DNA: TGCGCCAGCAGCCATGGGGACTTTTCCTCCTCCAGCACAGATACGCAGTATTTT.

V and J are TRBV5-4 and TRBJ2-1; 10 bases map to TRBD2. Germline-derived CDR1 and CDR2 are SGHNT and YYREEE (reference sequence). The length of the CDR3 is 15 residues. The V segment lost 2 bases and the J segment 2 bases; nucleotides outside the gene matches: 1. The CDR3 DNA reads TGTGCCAGCAGCTTCACTAGCGGGGCCTACAATGAGCAGTTCTTC. This codes for CASSFTSGAYNEQFF.

This chain joins TRBV30 and TRBJ2-7; tentatively, D is TRBD2 (6 bases). CDR1 is GTSNPN and CDR2 is SVGIG in the germline V gene (reference sequence). The CDR3 runs 14 residues. Trimming cost V 0 bases and J 5 bases, with 14 bases left between them. CDR3 region: CAWSVSGRANEQYF. The CDR3 DNA reads as TGTGCCTGGAGTGTTAGCGGCAGGGCCAACGAGCAGTACTTC.

This clone came up a few times. The gene calls are TRBV30 and TRBJ2-7; D possibly corresponds to TRBD1 (5 bases). V was cut by 1 base and J by 0 bases, with 10 bases left in between. Per the germline V gene, CDR1 is GTSNPN and CDR2 is SVGIG (reference sequence). CDR3 size: 14 residues. The CDR3 DNA sequence: TGTGCCTGGAGTGAGGGGTCATACTCCTACGAGCAGTACTTC. Translated, it gives CAWSEGSYSYEQYF. The variable domain in full, with the rest retrieved from reference TRBV30 and TRBJ2-7, is SQTIHQWPATLVQPVGSPLSLECTVEGTSNPNLYWYRQAAGRGLQLLFYSVGIGQISSEVPQNLSASRPQDRQFILSSKKLLLSDSGFYLCAWSEGSYSYEQYFGPGTRLTVT.

This clone was counted a few times. This chain's CDR3 is CASSENRGEAFF. CDR3 DNA: TGTGCCAGCAGCGAAAACCGGGGTGAAGCTTTCTTT. The chain joins TRBV7-6 to TRBJ1-1; D uncertain. V shed 5 bases and J shed 7 bases, with 11 bases lying between them. CDR1 is SGHVS, CDR2 FNYEAQ, per germline. This CDR3 contains 12 residues.

The count of this clone is one. The chain combines TRBV5-1 with TRBJ2-5; D remains ambiguous. The germline V gene encodes CDR1 SGHRS and CDR2 YFSETQ. The V end lost 2 bases, the J end lost 5 bases, and 10 bases lay between the germline ends. This CDR3 is built from 13 residues. The CDR3 DNA is TGCGCCAGCAGCTTCCGGGTGACGGAGACCCAGTACTTC. This encodes CASSFRVTETQYF.

The J gene is TRBJ2-3, the V gene TRBV6-6; 11 bases match TRBD2. The CDR3 extends over 16 amino acids. Trimming at V came to 5 bases and at J to 6 bases, leaving 10 bases not matched to a gene. Germline-derived CDR1 and CDR2 are MNHNY and SVGAGI (reference sequence). CDR3 nucleotide sequence: TGTGCCAGCAGTCCCCTGAATAGCGGGGGGGCTGATACGCAGTATTTT. Residues: CASSPLNSGGADTQYF.

V usage is TRBV5-1 and J usage is TRBJ2-7; 9 nucleotides align to TRBD2. CDR1 SGHRS and CDR2 YFSETQ come from the germline V gene. Trimming cost V 1 base and J 2 bases; bases outside gene matches: 4. This CDR3 has 15 amino acids. The CDR3 sequence: CASSLTSGPAYEQYF. CDR3 DNA sequence: TGCGCCAGCAGCTTGACTAGCGGGCCAGCCTACGAGCAGTACTTC.

The chain has TRBV6-5 and TRBJ2-7; tentative D call: TRBD1 (6 bases). V dropped 6 bases and J dropped 2 bases, with 11 bases sitting between them. The CDR3 spans 13 residues. From germline, CDR1 is MNHEY and CDR2 SVGAGI. CDR3 in amino acids: CASSRQDAYEQYF. The CDR3 DNA is TGTGCCAGCAGCAGACAGGACGCCTACGAGCAGTACTTC.

This clone was seen a single time. V and J are TRBV7-3 and TRBJ2-7, with 12 bases that match TRBD1. Germline V gene data show CDR1 as SGHTA and CDR2 as FQGTGA. Germline trimming cut 5 bases from V and 5 bases from J; bases unmatched to any gene: 7. The CDR3 extends over 15 amino acids. In DNA, the CDR3 is TGTGCCAGCAGCCTGTGGGGACAGGGGGCTGACGAGCAGTACTTC. Translating it yields CASSLWGQGADEQYF. The full variable domain, completed using reference TRBV7-3 and TRBJ2-7, is GAGVSQTPSNKVTEKGKYVELRCDPISGHTALYWYRQSLGQGPEFLIYFQGTGAADDSGLPNDRFFAVRPEGSVSTLKIQRTERGDSAVYLCASSLWGQGADEQYFGPGTRLTVT.

The genes are TRBV15 and TRBJ2-2, with no clear D. V was trimmed by 0 bases and J by 6 bases, leaving 8 bases between them. CDR3 length equals 14 residues. In germline, CDR1 is LNHNV, CDR2 YYDKDF (reference sequence). The CDR3 region is CATSRDSVAGELFF. The CDR3 nucleotides read TGTGCCACCAGCAGAGATTCCGTCGCCGGGGAGCTGTTTTTT. The full variable domain, rest sourced from reference TRBV15 and TRBJ2-2, is DAMVIQNPRYQVTQFGKPVTLSCSQTLNHNVMYWYQQKSSQAPKLLFHYYDKDFNNEADTPDNFQSRRPNTSFCFLDIRSPGLGDTAMYLCATSRDSVAGELFFGEGSRLTVL.

This chain links TRBV4-1 with TRBJ2-7; D uncertain. Trimming pared 0 bases from V and 0 bases from J, leaving 9 bases between. Germline-derived CDR1 and CDR2 are MGHRA and YSYEKL. This CDR3 is built from 15 residues. In nucleotides, the CDR3 is TGCGCCAGCAGCCAAGATAATGACTCCTCCTACGAGCAGTACTTC. Residues: CASSQDNDSSYEQYF.

The chain employs TRBV10-2 and TRBJ2-5; possible D gene TRBD2, 5 bases. The CDR3 runs to 14 residues. The germline V gene encodes CDR1 WSHSY and CDR2 SAAADI. V shed 8 bases and J shed 4 bases, with 17 bases lying between them. CDR3 bases: TGCGCCAGCGGAATGGACTGGCTTCGAGAGACCCAGTACTTC. Translated, it gives CASGMDWLRETQYF.

The rearrangement joins TRBV13 to TRBJ1-2, with a possible D match to TRBD1 (5 bases). V was clipped by 4 bases and J by 0 bases, with 15 bases between them. The CDR3 has 16 residues. The germline V gene has CDR1 PRHDT and CDR2 FYEKMQ (reference sequence). CDR3 nucleotide sequence: TGTGCCAGCAGCTCTACGCTAAAAGGGGCTAACTATGGCTACACCTTC. Translating it yields CASSSTLKGANYGYTF.

The V and J genes are TRBV6-1 and TRBJ2-7; D gene uncertain. Trimming stripped 4 bases from V and 3 bases from J, with 10 bases between. This CDR3 is built from 13 residues. Germline CDR1 MNHNS, CDR2 SASEGT. For the CDR3, the DNA is TGTGCCAGCAGTGTGGCCGCTAGCTACGAGCAGTACTTC. It translates to CASSVAASYEQYF.

The chain has TRBV5-1 and TRBJ1-1; D gene uncertain. Germline loops: CDR1 SGHRS, CDR2 YFSETQ. The CDR3 contains 14 residues. The V gene lost 1 base and the J gene lost 1 base, with 8 bases spanning the gap. The chain's CDR3 is CASSLIGENTEAFF. Here the CDR3 DNA reads TGCGCCAGCAGCTTGATAGGAGAGAACACTGAAGCTTTCTTT.

As for this clone: This specimen includes other DNA sequences encoding the same CDR3. The chain is built from TRBV18 and TRBJ2-3, with TRBD2 matching 12 bases. CDR1 is KGHSH and CDR2 is LQKENI in the germline V gene. There are 17 residues in the CDR3. V shed 3 bases and J 5 bases; nucleotides not matched to a gene: 9. CDR3 residues: CASSPLAGGLTGDTQYF. The DNA for the CDR3 is TGTGCCAGCTCACCTCTAGCGGGGGGGTTAACGGGAGATACGCAGTATTTT.